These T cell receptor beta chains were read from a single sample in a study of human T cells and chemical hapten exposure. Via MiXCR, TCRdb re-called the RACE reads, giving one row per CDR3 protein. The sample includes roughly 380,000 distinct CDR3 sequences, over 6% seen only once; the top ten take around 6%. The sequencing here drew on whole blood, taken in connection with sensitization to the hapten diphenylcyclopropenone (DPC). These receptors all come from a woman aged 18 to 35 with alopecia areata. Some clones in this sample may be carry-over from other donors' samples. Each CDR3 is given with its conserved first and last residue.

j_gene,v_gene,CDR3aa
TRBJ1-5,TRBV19,CASKRDSTLNQPQHF
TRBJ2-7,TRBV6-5,CASTLGGGSSYEQYF
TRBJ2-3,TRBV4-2,CASSQETSQRSSTDTQYF
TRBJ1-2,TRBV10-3,CAISESTSGSSNYGYTF
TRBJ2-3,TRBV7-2,CASSSRLAGDRTDTQYF
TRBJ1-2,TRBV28,CASSLKSVGYTF
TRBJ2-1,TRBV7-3,CASSLWIGGTEQFF
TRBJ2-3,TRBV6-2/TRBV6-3,CASRPPPGGYTDTQYF
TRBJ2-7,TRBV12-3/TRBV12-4,CASSLGEYGEQYF
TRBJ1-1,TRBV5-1,CASRVLEGNTEAFF
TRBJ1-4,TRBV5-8,CASSLAGRKNEKLFF
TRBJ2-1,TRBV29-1,CSVTEDRGEFF
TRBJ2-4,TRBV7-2,CASSFSGGSAKNIQYF
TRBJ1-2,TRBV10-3,CAISESVGRDRALYGYTF
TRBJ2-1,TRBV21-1,CASSKRRGRAYSTNEQFF
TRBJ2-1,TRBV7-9,CASSSPRDGTGLYNEQFF
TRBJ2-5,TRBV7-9,CASSTGSGGRETQYF
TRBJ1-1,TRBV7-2,CASSPGGANTEAFF
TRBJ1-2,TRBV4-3,CASSQGDRVYGYTF
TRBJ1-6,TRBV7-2,CASSGNWQVNSPLHF
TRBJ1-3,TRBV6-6,CASRRTGEGNTIYF
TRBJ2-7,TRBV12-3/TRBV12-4,CASSPLQGRSSYEQYF
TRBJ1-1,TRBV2,CASSEDVHGTDFSFF
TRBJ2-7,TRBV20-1,CSASGTSGSIAYEQYF
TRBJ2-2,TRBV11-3,CASSAYRVPGELFF
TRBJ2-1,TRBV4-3,CASSQDYRRWNEQFF
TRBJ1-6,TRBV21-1,CASSKGTFYNSPLHF
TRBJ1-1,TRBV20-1,CSARDIGRGVTEAFF
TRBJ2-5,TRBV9,CASSVGASNRETQYF